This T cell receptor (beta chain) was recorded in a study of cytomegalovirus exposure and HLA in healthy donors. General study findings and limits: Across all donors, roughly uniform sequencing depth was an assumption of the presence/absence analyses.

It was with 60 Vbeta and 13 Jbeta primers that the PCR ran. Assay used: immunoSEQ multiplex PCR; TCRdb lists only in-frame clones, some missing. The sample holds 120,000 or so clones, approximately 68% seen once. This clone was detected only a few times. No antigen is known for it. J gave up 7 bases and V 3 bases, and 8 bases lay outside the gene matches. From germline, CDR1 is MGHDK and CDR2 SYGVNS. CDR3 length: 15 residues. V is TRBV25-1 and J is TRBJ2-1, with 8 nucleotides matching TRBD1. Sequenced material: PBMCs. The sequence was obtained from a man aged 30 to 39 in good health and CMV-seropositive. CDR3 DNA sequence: TGTGCCAGCAGTGAGGCACAGGGGGAATCGAATGAGCAGTTCTTC. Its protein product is CASSEAQGESNEQFF.